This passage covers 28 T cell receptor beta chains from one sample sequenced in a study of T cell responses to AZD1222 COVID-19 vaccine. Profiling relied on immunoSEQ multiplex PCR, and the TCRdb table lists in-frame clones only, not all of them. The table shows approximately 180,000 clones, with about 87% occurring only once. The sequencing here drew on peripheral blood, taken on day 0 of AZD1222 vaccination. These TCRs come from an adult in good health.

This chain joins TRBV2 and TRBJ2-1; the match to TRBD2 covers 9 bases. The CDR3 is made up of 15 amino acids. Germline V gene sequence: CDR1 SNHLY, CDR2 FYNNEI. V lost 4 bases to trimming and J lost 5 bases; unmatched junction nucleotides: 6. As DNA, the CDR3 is TGTGCCAGCAGTGTCTGGCGGGAGGGCCACAATGAGCAGTTCTTC. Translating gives CASSVWREGHNEQFF.

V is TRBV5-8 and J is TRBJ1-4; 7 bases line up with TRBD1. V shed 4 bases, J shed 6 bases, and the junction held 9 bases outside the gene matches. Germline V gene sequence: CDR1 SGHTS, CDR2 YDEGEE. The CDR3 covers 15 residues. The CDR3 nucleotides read TGTGCCAGCAGCCCGGGACAGCAAAGGGATGAAAAACTGTTTTTT. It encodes CASSPGQQRDEKLFF. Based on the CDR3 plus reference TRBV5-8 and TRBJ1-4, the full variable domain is EAGVTQSPTHLIKTRGQQATLRCSPISGHTSVYWYQQALGLGLQFLLWYDEGEERNRGNFPPRFSGRQFPNYSSELNVNALELEDSALYLCASSPGQQRDEKLFFGSGTQLSVL.

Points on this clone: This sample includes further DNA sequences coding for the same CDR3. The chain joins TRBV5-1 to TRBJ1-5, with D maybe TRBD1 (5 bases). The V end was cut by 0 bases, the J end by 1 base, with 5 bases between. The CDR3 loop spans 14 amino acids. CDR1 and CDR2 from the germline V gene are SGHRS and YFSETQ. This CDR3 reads CASSLGQSNQPQHF. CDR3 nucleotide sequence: TGCGCCAGCAGCTTGGGACAGAGCAATCAGCCCCAGCATTTT. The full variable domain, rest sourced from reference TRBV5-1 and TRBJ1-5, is KAGVTQTPRYLIKTRGQQVTLSCSPISGHRSVSWYQQTPGQGLQFLFEYFSETQRNKGNFPGRFSGRQFSNSRSEMNVSTLELGDSALYLCASSLGQSNQPQHFGDGTRLSIL.

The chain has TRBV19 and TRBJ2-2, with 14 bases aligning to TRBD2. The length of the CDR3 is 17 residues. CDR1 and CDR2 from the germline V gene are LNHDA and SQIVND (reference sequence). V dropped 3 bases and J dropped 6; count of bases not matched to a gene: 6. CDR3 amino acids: CASSIPGLAGAPGELFF. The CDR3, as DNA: TGTGCCAGTAGTATCCCGGGACTAGCGGGAGCGCCCGGGGAGCTGTTTTTT. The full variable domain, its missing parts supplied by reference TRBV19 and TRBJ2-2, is DGGITQSPKYLFRKEGQNVTLSCEQNLNHDAMYWYRQDPGQGLRLIYYSQIVNDFQKGDIAEGYSVSREKKESFPLTVTSAQKNPTAFYLCASSIPGLAGAPGELFFGEGSRLTVL.

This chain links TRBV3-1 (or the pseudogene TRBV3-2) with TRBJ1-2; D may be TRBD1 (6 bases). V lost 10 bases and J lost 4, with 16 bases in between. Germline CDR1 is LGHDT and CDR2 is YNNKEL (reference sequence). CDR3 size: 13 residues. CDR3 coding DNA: TGTGCCACGTCGACAGGCCCTGTCTATGGCTACACCTTC. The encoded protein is CATSTGPVYGYTF.

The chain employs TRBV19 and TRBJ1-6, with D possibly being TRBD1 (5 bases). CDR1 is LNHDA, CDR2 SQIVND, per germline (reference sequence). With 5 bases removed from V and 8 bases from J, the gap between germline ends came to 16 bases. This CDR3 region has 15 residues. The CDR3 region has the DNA TGTGCCAGTAGTGCCAGGGAATTTTCGGATTCACCCCTCCACTTT. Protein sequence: CASSAREFSDSPLHF.

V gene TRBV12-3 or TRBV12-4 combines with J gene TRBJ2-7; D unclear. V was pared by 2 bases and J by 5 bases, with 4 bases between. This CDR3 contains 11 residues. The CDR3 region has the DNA TGTGCCAGCAGTTTACGGGACGAGCAGTACTTC. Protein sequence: CASSLRDEQYF.

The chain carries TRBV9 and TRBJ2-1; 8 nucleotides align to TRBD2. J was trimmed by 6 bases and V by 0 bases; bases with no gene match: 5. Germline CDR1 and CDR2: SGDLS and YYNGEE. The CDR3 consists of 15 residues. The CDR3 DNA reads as TGTGCCAGCAGCGTAGTCGGGAGGGGGTCCAATGAGCAGTTCTTC. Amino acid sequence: CASSVVGRGSNEQFF.

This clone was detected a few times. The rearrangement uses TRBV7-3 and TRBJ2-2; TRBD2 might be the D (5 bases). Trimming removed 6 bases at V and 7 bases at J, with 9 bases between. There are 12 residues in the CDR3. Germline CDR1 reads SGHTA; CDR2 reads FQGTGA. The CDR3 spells CASRPSGGELFF. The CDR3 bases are TGTGCCAGCAGGCCAAGCGGCGGGGAGCTGTTTTTT.

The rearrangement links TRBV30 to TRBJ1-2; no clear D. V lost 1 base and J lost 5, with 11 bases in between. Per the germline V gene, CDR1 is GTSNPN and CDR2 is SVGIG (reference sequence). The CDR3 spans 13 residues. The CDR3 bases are TGTGCCTGGAGTGGAGGGATTCGATATGGCTACACCTTC. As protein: CAWSGGIRYGYTF.

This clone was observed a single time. CDR3 in amino acids: CASSFWTPPYEQYF. The CDR3 DNA reads TGTGCCAGCAGTTTCTGGACACCTCCCTACGAGCAGTACTTC. This rearrangement joins TRBV6-5 to TRBJ2-7; D possibly corresponds to TRBD1 (5 bases). CDR1 is MNHEY and CDR2 is SVGAGI in the germline V gene. The CDR3 runs to 14 residues. Trimming shortened V by 4 bases and J by 2 bases, and 12 bases separated the two germline ends.

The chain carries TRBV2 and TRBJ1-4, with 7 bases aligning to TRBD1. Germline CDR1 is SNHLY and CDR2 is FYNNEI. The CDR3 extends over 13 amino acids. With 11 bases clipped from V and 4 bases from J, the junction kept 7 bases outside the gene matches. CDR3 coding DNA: TGTGCCGGGGGGACAGATTTTAATGAAAAACTGTTTTTT. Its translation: CAGGTDFNEKLFF.

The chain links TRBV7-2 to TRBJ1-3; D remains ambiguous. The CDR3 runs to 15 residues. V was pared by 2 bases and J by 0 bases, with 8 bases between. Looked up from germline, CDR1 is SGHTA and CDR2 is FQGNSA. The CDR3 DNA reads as TGTGCCAGCAGCTTACTCCCTGTCTCTGGAAACACCATATATTTT. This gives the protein CASSLLPVSGNTIYF.

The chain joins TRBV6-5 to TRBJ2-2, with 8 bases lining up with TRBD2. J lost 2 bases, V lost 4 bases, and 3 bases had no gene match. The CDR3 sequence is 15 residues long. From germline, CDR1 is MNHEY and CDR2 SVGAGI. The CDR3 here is CASSSAGGNTGELFF. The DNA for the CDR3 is TGTGCCAGCAGTTCTGCGGGGGGCAACACCGGGGAGCTGTTTTTT.

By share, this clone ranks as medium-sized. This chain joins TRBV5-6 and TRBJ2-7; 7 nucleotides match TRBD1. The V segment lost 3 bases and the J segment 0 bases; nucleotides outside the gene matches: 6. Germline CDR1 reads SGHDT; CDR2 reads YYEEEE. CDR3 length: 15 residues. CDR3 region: CASSYPGQTSYEQYF. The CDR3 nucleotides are TGTGCCAGCAGCTATCCGGGACAGACCTCCTACGAGCAGTACTTC.

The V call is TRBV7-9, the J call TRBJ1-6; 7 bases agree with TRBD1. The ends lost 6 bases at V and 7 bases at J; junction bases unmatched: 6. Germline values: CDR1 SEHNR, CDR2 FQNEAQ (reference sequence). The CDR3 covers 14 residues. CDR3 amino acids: CASSSDRANSPLHF. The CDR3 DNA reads TGTGCCAGCAGTTCCGACAGGGCAAATTCACCCCTCCACTTT.

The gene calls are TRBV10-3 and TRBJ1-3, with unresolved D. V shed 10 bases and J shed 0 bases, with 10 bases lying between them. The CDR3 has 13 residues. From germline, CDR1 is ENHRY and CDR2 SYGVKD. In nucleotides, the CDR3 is TGTGCCACCACCTTTGGCTCTGGAAACACCATATATTTT. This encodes CATTFGSGNTIYF.

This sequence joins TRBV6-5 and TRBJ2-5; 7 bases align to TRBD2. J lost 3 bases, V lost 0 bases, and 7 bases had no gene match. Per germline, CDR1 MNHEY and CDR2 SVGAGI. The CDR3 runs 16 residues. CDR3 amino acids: CASSYSRGGRKETQYF. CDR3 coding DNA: TGTGCCAGCAGTTACTCGAGGGGCGGGAGAAAAGAGACCCAGTACTTC.

CDR3: CASSPQGALTNEKLFF. CDR3 in DNA: TGTGCCAGCAGTCCACAGGGGGCTTTAACTAATGAAAAACTGTTTTTT. V usage is TRBV2 and J usage is TRBJ1-4; 9 bases are shared with TRBD1. The germline CDR1 and CDR2 sequences are SNHLY and FYNNEI. The junction had 5 bases not matched to a gene; V was cut back by 5 bases and J by 1 base. The CDR3 loop spans 16 amino acids.

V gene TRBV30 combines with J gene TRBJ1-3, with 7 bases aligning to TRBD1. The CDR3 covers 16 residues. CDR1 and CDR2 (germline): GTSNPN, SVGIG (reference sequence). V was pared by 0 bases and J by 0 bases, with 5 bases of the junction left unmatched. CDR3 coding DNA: TGTGCCTGGAGTGTACAAGGGGGCAGCTCTGGAAACACCATATATTTT. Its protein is CAWSVQGGSSGNTIYF.

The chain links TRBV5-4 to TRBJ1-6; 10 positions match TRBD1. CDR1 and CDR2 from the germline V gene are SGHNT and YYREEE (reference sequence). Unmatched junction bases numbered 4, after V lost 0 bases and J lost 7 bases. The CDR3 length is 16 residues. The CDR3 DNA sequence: TGTGCCAGCAGCTTGGCGGGACAGGGGAGGAATTCACCCCTCCACTTT. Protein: CASSLAGQGRNSPLHF.

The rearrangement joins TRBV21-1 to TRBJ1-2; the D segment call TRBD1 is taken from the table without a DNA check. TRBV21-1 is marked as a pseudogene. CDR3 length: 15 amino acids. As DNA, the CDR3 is TGTGCCAGCAGCCGAAAGGACAGGCTTGACTATGGCTACACCTTC. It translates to CASSRKDRLDYGYTF.

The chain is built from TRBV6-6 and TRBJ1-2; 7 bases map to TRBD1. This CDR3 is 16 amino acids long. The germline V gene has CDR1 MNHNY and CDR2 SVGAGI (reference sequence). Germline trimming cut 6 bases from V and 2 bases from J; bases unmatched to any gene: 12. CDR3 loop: CASSLGGETGNYGYTF. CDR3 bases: TGTGCCAGCAGCCTCGGGGGCGAGACAGGGAACTATGGCTACACCTTC.

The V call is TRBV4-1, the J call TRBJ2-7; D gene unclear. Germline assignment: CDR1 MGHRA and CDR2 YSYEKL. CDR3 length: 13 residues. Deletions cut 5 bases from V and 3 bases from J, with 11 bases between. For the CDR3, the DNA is TGCGCCAGCAGCTATGGGCCGGGCTACGAGCAGTACTTC. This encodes CASSYGPGYEQYF.

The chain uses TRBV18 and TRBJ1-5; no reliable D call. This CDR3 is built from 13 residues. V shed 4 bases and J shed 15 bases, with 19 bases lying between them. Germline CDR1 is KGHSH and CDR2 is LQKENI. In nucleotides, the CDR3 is TGTGCCAGCTCACTGTCTAGGGTTGAGGTTAGGCATTTT. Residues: CASSLSRVEVRHF.

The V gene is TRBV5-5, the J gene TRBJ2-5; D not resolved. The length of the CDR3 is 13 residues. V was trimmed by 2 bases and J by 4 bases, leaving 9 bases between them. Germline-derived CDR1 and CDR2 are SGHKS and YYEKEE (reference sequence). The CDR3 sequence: CASSLGTLETQYF. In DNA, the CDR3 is TGTGCCAGCAGCTTAGGCACTTTAGAGACCCAGTACTTC.

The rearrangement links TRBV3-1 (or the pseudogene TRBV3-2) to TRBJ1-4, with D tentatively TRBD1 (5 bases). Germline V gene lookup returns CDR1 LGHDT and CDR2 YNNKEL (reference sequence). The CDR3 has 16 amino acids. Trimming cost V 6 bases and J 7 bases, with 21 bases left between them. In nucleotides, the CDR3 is TGTGCCAGCAGTCCGCGGGATGGGCAGGGAATTGAAAAACTGTTTTTT. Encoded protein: CASSPRDGQGIEKLFF.

The CDR3 region has the DNA TGTGCCAGCTCACCCCTCCGGAACACCGGGGAGCTGTTTTTT. As protein: CASSPLRNTGELFF. This rearrangement joins TRBV18 to TRBJ2-2; no reliable D call. This CDR3 has 14 amino acids. V was pared by 3 bases and J by 1 base, with 6 bases between. Germline V CDR1 and CDR2: KGHSH, LQKENI.